This entry lists 9 T cell receptor beta chains sequenced from one sample in a study of molecular identifiers for immune sequencing clone quantification. TCRdb itself ran the PCR reads through MiXCR, one entry per CDR3 protein. The data contain 460,000 or so distinct CDR3 sequences, about 26% of them seen just once; the ten biggest clones take up just over 0.75%. The source material was naive CD8+ T cells from blood, with Jurkat cell RNA spiked in. The sample's subset: FACS-sorted CD8+CD4-CCR7+CD45RA+ naive T cells. Every receptor here comes from a human donor in good health. Some libraries in this study had Jurkat cell RNA spiked in.

This clonotype was counted once. Being one base from a much bigger clone, this may be a read error. This chain joins TRBV18 and TRBJ1-1; TRBD1 matches at 8 bases. The CDR3 has 14 amino acids. With V trimmed by 5 bases and J by 6 bases, 8 bases remained unmatched. The germline gives CDR1 KGHSH, CDR2 LQKENI. For the CDR3, the DNA is TGTGCCAGCTCAACAGGGGGGTCGGGCGCTGAAGCTTTCTTT. Translated, it gives CASSTGGSGAEAFF.

With regard to this clonotype: The junction and the germline gene differ at one end; a read error may be behind it. The CDR3 DNA is TGCAGCGTTGAAGATGGCCCTTCTGGCTACCCCTTC. Its translation: CSVEDGPSGYPF. J is TRBJ1-2 and V is TRBV29-1; D unresolved. This CDR3 has 12 residues. From germline, CDR1 is SQVTM and CDR2 ANQGSEA.

This clonotype has at least ten counts. The chain is built from TRBV13 and TRBJ1-5; D is ambiguous. This CDR3 is 16 amino acids long. V dropped 0 bases and J dropped 2 bases, with 11 bases sitting between them. Germline V lookup: CDR1 PRHDT, CDR2 FYEKMQ (reference sequence). Written as DNA, the CDR3 is TGTGCCAGCAGCTTAGGTCCGTCCCGAGGCAATCAGCCCCAGCATTTT. Amino acids: CASSLGPSRGNQPQHF.

This sequence joins TRBV13 and TRBJ2-3, with 9 positions matching TRBD2. V was clipped by 0 bases and J by 2 bases; unmatched bases: 6. This CDR3 contains 17 residues. Per germline, CDR1 PRHDT and CDR2 FYEKMQ (reference sequence). The CDR3 loop reads CASSLGAAGGNTDTQYF. The CDR3 DNA reads as TGTGCCAGCAGCTTAGGAGCAGCGGGGGGAAACACAGATACGCAGTATTTT.

A few counts support this clonotype. The chain is built from TRBV4-3 and TRBJ1-2; 10 nucleotides agree with TRBD1. With V trimmed by 5 bases and J by 6 bases, 6 bases remained unmatched. Looked up from germline, CDR1 is LGHNA and CDR2 is YSLEER. The CDR3 has 14 residues. CDR3 amino acids: CASSYDRGRDGYTF. The CDR3, as DNA: TGCGCCAGCAGCTATGACAGGGGGCGAGATGGCTACACCTTC.

The genes are TRBV19 and TRBJ2-2; TRBD1 matches 10 bases. Trimming at V came to 3 bases and at J to 4 bases, leaving 5 bases not matched to a gene. Germline CDR1 and CDR2: LNHDA and SQIVND (reference sequence). The CDR3 spans 16 residues. For the CDR3, the DNA is TGTGCCAGTAGTATCCGGGACAGGGGTATCACCGGGGAGCTGTTTTTT. Protein product: CASSIRDRGITGELFF.

This clonotype was detected only a few times. The chain couples TRBV11-2 to TRBJ2-3; D call uncertain. CDR1 and CDR2 (germline): SGHAT, FQNNGV. CDR3 length: 14 amino acids. Trimming cost V 1 base and J 4 bases, with 9 bases left between them. The CDR3 region has the DNA TGTGCCAGCAGCTTAGCTACCTCGGCAGATACGCAGTATTTT. Residues: CASSLATSADTQYF. Together with reference TRBV11-2 and TRBJ2-3, the CDR3 gives the full variable domain: EAGVAQSPRYKIIEKRQSVAFWCNPISGHATLYWYQQILGQGPKLLIQFQNNGVVDDSQLPKDRFSAERLKGVDSTLKIQPAKLEDSAVYLCASSLATSADTQYFGPGTRLTVL.

The CDR3 DNA sequence: TGTGCCAGCAGCTTAGGTAGAGTAGGTGTCCAAGAGACCCAGTACTTC. The encoded protein is CASSLGRVGVQETQYF. The chain recombines TRBV7-3 with TRBJ2-5; D is uncertain. Trimming stripped 2 bases from V and 1 base from J, with 14 bases between. The V gene's germline CDR1 is SGHTA and CDR2 FQGTGA. CDR3 length: 16 residues.

The chain joins TRBV7-9 to TRBJ2-3; TRBD2 aligns across 13 bases. This CDR3 is 18 amino acids long. The ends lost 5 bases at V and 0 bases at J; junction bases unmatched: 8. CDR1 is SEHNR and CDR2 is FQNEAQ in the germline V gene (reference sequence). The DNA of the CDR3 is TGTGCCAGCAGCGTGCGACTAGCGGGGGGCTCTAGCACAGATACGCAGTATTTT. Its protein is CASSVRLAGGSSTDTQYF.